This T cell receptor (beta chain) derives from a study of blood T cell repertoires in COVID-19. The wider study: Both acute and convalescent COVID-19 samples were obtained from the United States, Italy and Spain. PBMCs, B-cell-depleted T cells, or T cells were the source of the cDNA or gDNA that made up the material.

How the authors handled the data: Amplified reference gene primers provided the basis for estimating nucleated cell counts. Sequencing used immunoSEQ multiplex PCR; TCRdb keeps in-frame clones, though not all of them. V and J calls and clone size are those listed in that table; D and trimming were worked out from the DNA. The data hold roughly 150,000 clones, with roughly four fifths observed a single time. The V segment lost 4 bases and the J segment 5 bases; nucleotides outside the gene matches: 8. Germline V gives CDR1 SGHVS, CDR2 FQNEAQ. The CDR3 runs 14 residues. Sequencing was carried out using peripheral blood. The rearrangement uses TRBV7-8 and TRBJ2-7; 7 bases map to TRBD1. The origin of this receptor is a man in his 70s who had recovered from COVID-19. Here the CDR3 DNA reads TGTGCCAGCAGCTCGGGACAGCCTAGGGACGAGCAGTACTTC. It codes for CASSSGQPRDEQYF.